The 21 T cell receptor beta chains reported below all come from one sample, sequenced in a study of cytomegalovirus exposure and HLA in healthy donors. Only in-frame clones appear in the TCRdb table, and some are missing; sequencing was by immunoSEQ multiplex PCR. This sample has 150,000 or so clones; approximately 84% occur once, and the top ten carry 10%. The source material was PBMCs. These receptor sequences come from a man in his thirties or forties in good health and CMV-seropositive.

The chain joins TRBV7-3 to TRBJ2-1; tentatively, D is TRBD2 (7 bases). CDR1 and CDR2 from the germline V gene are SGHTA and FQGTGA. CDR3 size: 14 residues. Trimming left V 5 bases short and J 9 bases short, with 17 bases between. CDR3 amino acids: CASSLGGRNREQFF. The CDR3 DNA reads TGTGCCAGCAGCCTCGGGGGGCGGAATCGTGAGCAGTTCTTC.

This clone was seen just once. CDR3 loop: CASSYRGLAPDTQYF. CDR3 DNA sequence: TGTGCCAGCAGTTACCGAGGACTAGCCCCAGATACGCAGTATTTT. This chain links TRBV6-5 with TRBJ2-3, with 8 bases identical to TRBD2. Germline lookup yields CDR1 MNHEY and CDR2 SVGAGI. Losses at the gene ends were 2 bases for V and 4 bases for J; bases not matched to a gene: 5. The CDR3 is 15 amino acids.

J is TRBJ1-1 and V is TRBV28; the D gene is possibly TRBD1 (5 bases). CDR1 is MDHEN and CDR2 is SYDVKM in the germline V gene. This CDR3 spans 13 amino acids. Trimming took 6 bases from V and 6 from J, leaving 14 bases between them. In DNA, the CDR3 is TGTGCCAGCAGCCCCCAACAGGCCCCTGAAGCTTTCTTT. Translation: CASSPQQAPEAFF.

This clone turned up a few times. The J gene is TRBJ1-1, the V gene TRBV2; no clear D. V was trimmed by 2 bases and J by 6 bases, leaving 4 bases between them. In germline, CDR1 is SNHLY, CDR2 FYNNEI. The CDR3 has 11 amino acids. In DNA form, the CDR3 reads TGTGCCAGCAGTGAACGAGCTGAAGCTTTCTTT. Translating gives CASSERAEAFF. Full variable domain (rest looked up from reference TRBV2 and TRBJ1-1): EPEVTQTPSHQVTQMGQEVILRCVPISNHLYFYWYRQILGQKVEFLVSFYNNEISEKSEIFDDQFSVERPDGSNFTLKIRSTKLEDSAMYFCASSERAEAFFGQGTRLTVV.

The chain is built from TRBV5-6 and TRBJ2-5, with 10 bases identical to TRBD2. Looked up from germline, CDR1 is SGHDT and CDR2 is YYEEEE. The length of the CDR3 is 17 residues. V gave up 3 bases and J gave up 5 bases; unmatched junction bases: 13. CDR3 sequence: CASSSTGLAGGRETQYF. Written as DNA, the CDR3 is TGTGCCAGCAGCTCAACGGGGTTAGCGGGGGGTCGGGAGACCCAGTACTTC.

The rearrangement uses TRBV29-1 and TRBJ1-4; unclear D gene. Looked up from germline, CDR1 is SQVTM and CDR2 is ANQGSEA. Trimming shortened V by 4 bases and J by 6 bases, and 9 bases separated the two germline ends. This CDR3 has 12 residues. The CDR3 reads CSVARGDEKLFF. The CDR3 nucleotides read TGCAGCGTTGCCAGAGGAGATGAAAAACTGTTTTTT.

The rearrangement joins TRBV27 to TRBJ1-5; TRBD1 agrees at 7 bases. The CDR3 is made up of 18 amino acids. Trimming at V came to 6 bases and at J to 5 bases, leaving 19 bases not matched to a gene. The germline V gene has CDR1 MNHEY and CDR2 SMNVEV (reference sequence). DNA for the CDR3: TGTGCCAGCAGAAAGATTACCGGGACAGCCGGGGGCGATCAGCCCCAGCATTTT. Translated: CASRKITGTAGGDQPQHF.

The gene calls are TRBV11-2 and TRBJ2-2; D call uncertain. This CDR3 is 12 amino acids long. The V and J ends lost 5 bases and 8 bases respectively, with 9 bases between them. Germline loops: CDR1 SGHAT, CDR2 FQNNGV. CDR3 loop: CASSEIGGELFF. CDR3 in DNA: TGTGCCAGCAGCGAGATTGGTGGGGAGCTGTTTTTT. The full variable domain, its missing parts supplied by reference TRBV11-2 and TRBJ2-2, is EAGVAQSPRYKIIEKRQSVAFWCNPISGHATLYWYQQILGQGPKLLIQFQNNGVVDDSQLPKDRFSAERLKGVDSTLKIQPAKLEDSAVYLCASSEIGGELFFGEGSRLTVL.

The chain has TRBV4-1 and TRBJ2-7; 7 nucleotides align to TRBD2. The CDR3 extends over 16 amino acids. Germline V gives CDR1 MGHRA, CDR2 YSYEKL. V dropped 3 bases and J dropped 5; count of bases not matched to a gene: 13. The CDR3 DNA reads TGCGCCAGCAGCCAGGGCGGACTAGAAGCTTACCACGAGCAGTACTTC. This sequence encodes CASSQGGLEAYHEQYF.

The chain combines TRBV7-2 with TRBJ2-5, with TRBD1 matching 9 bases. CDR3 length: 14 amino acids. Germline lookup yields CDR1 SGHTA and CDR2 FQGNSA. The trim removed 5 bases at V and 5 bases at J, leaving 6 bases unmatched. CDR3 sequence (DNA): TGTGCCAGCAGCGTCCTGACAGGGGGGGAGACCCAGTACTTC. It yields the protein CASSVLTGGETQYF.

This sequence joins TRBV7-6 and TRBJ2-1; 8 positions match TRBD2. Trimming at V came to 3 bases and at J to 8 bases, leaving 9 bases not matched to a gene. The CDR3 covers 15 residues. The germline CDR1 and CDR2 sequences are SGHVS and FNYEAQ. The CDR3 bases are TGTGCCAGCAGCTTTGGAGTAGCGGGATCTTATGAGCAGTTCTTC. Translation gives CASSFGVAGSYEQFF.

The chain has TRBV7-9 and TRBJ1-2, with D perhaps TRBD1 (5 bases). The CDR3 length is 14 residues. CDR1 and CDR2 (germline): SEHNR, FQNEAQ (reference sequence). Trimming left V 6 bases short and J 7 bases short, with 18 bases between. In DNA form, the CDR3 reads TGTGCCAGCAGGGCCCCGGGGGAGTTTGGTGGCTACACCTTC. This encodes CASRAPGEFGGYTF.

This clone came up a few times. This chain joins TRBV9 and TRBJ2-5; perhaps TRBD1 as D (5 bases). Germline CDR1 SGDLS, CDR2 YYNGEE. This CDR3 region has 14 residues. The V end lost 3 bases, the J end lost 4 bases, and 13 bases lay between the germline ends. The CDR3 bases are TGTGCCAGCAGCGCAACCCAGGGAAGAGAGACCCAGTACTTC. It is translated as CASSATQGRETQYF. The entire variable domain, with the rest obtained from reference TRBV9 and TRBJ2-5, is as follows: DSGVTQTPKHLITATGQRVTLRCSPRSGDLSVYWYQQSLDQGLQFLIQYYNGEERAKGNILERFSAQQFPDLHSELNLSSLELGDSALYFCASSATQGRETQYFGPGTRLLVL.

In its sample, this clone was seen many times. The rearrangement uses TRBV7-9 and TRBJ2-7; a weak D match, TRBD1 (5 bases). V dropped 5 bases and J dropped 2 bases, with 19 bases sitting between them. There are 16 residues in the CDR3. The germline gives CDR1 SEHNR, CDR2 FQNEAQ (reference sequence). CDR3 nucleotides: TGTGCCAGCAGCGCTATACTTACAGGTGGAACCTACGAGCAGTACTTC. Protein product: CASSAILTGGTYEQYF.

The chain recombines TRBV25-1 with TRBJ2-5, with a weak D call TRBD1 (5 bases). V lost 4 bases to trimming and J lost 5 bases, with 23 bases between them. CDR1 is MGHDK, CDR2 SYGVNS, per germline. There are 17 residues in the CDR3. The CDR3: CASSVLEVGQLRETQYF. CDR3 DNA sequence: TGTGCCAGCAGTGTCCTCGAAGTGGGGCAGTTACGGGAGACCCAGTACTTC.

This clone was observed at least ten times. The V gene is TRBV7-9, the J gene TRBJ2-4; D is unclear. The germline V gene encodes CDR1 SEHNR and CDR2 FQNEAQ (reference sequence). The CDR3 has 15 residues. Trimming shortened V by 4 bases and J by 10 bases, and 20 bases separated the two germline ends. For the CDR3, the DNA is TGTGCCAGCAGCTCGACTCGTTGGCCCGTTGATATTCAGTACTTC. The encoded protein is CASSSTRWPVDIQYF.

This rearrangement joins TRBV5-1 to TRBJ1-1, with 8 bases aligning to TRBD1. Trimming removed 1 base from V and 5 bases from J; junction bases left unmatched: 1. Germline CDR1 SGHRS, CDR2 YFSETQ. This CDR3 spans 13 amino acids. The DNA for the CDR3 is TGCGCCAGCAGCTTGTACAGGGGGACTGAAGCTTTCTTT. Amino acids: CASSLYRGTEAFF.

The gene calls are TRBV6-5 and TRBJ2-7, with D uncertain. Trimming cost V 2 bases and J 3 bases, with 8 bases left between them. In germline, CDR1 is MNHEY, CDR2 SVGAGI. The CDR3 spans 13 residues. CDR3 DNA: TGTGCCAGCAGTTACGGGCAGTACTACGAGCAGTACTTC. It translates to CASSYGQYYEQYF.

The genes are TRBV6-5 and TRBJ1-2; 7 nucleotides align to TRBD1. The V gene's germline CDR1 is MNHEY and CDR2 SVGAGI. The CDR3 consists of 13 residues. V gave up 5 bases and J gave up 6 bases; unmatched junction bases: 6. The CDR3 DNA sequence: TGTGCCAGCAGTACGGGACAGAGGAATGGCTACACCTTC. Its translation: CASSTGQRNGYTF.

V is TRBV7-2 and J is TRBJ2-2, with TRBD1 matching over 7 bases. CDR1 and CDR2 (germline): SGHTA, FQGNSA. Germline trimming cut 5 bases from V and 0 bases from J; bases unmatched to any gene: 6. CDR3 length: 16 residues. The CDR3 sequence: CASSPTGSTNTGELFF. In DNA, the CDR3 is TGTGCCAGCAGCCCGACAGGGAGTACGAACACCGGGGAGCTGTTTTTT.

The CDR3 spells CASSLRLAGGGEQYF. The CDR3 nucleotides read TGTGCCAGCAGCTTAAGACTAGCGGGGGGAGGGGAGCAGTACTTC. The V call is TRBV7-2, the J call TRBJ2-7, with TRBD2 matching over 13 bases. CDR1 and CDR2 (germline): SGHTA, FQGNSA. After removal of 2 bases from V and 7 bases from J, the junction contained 5 bases not matched to a gene. This CDR3 comprises 15 residues.